The 12 T cell receptor beta chains listed next were all sequenced from one sample in a study of T cells in Graves' hyperthyroidism and ophthalmopathy. Amplification yielded TCR beta CDR3 regions, with RNA transcripts as the source. The primer set for the first-round RT-PCR of the TCR CDR3 was HTBI. Using its own MiXCR run on the multiplex PCR reads, TCRdb lists one record per CDR3 protein. Among hundreds of thousands of distinct CDR3 sequences listed, approximately 15% were seen once. The sequenced sample consisted of blood. The source of these receptors is a woman aged 18-30 years with Graves' hyperthyroidism.

The gene calls are TRBV4-1 and TRBJ1-6; 10 positions match TRBD1. V trimming: 7 bases; J trimming: 8 bases; junction bases outside the gene matches: 8. The CDR3 covers 15 residues. CDR1 and CDR2 from the germline V gene are MGHRA and YSYEKL. The CDR3 DNA reads TGCGCCAGCACCATCCCGGACAGGGGGGATTCACCCCTCCACTTT. The encoded protein is CASTIPDRGDSPLHF.

The chain is built from TRBV5-6 and TRBJ2-5; the match to TRBD1 covers 7 bases. The V and J ends lost 4 bases and 5 bases, in that order; junction bases with no gene match: 5. The germline V gene has CDR1 SGHDT and CDR2 YYEEEE. This CDR3 contains 13 residues. The CDR3 region has the DNA TGTGCCAGCAGCCAGCAGGGGGTCGAGACCCAGTACTTC. It translates to CASSQQGVETQYF.

This clonotype was detected a few times. V gene TRBV7-3 combines with J gene TRBJ2-1; TRBD2 agrees at 8 bases. Germline V gene sequence: CDR1 SGHTA, CDR2 FQGTGA. CDR3 length: 15 amino acids. V dropped 5 bases and J dropped 6; count of bases not matched to a gene: 9. The CDR3 DNA is TGTGCCAGCAGCCCCTCCCCTGGACTAGCCAATGAGCAGTTCTTC. This gives the protein CASSPSPGLANEQFF.

This clonotype has at least ten counts. V usage is TRBV12-3 or TRBV12-4 and J usage is TRBJ1-1; D is perhaps TRBD1 (6 bases). V shed 2 bases and J shed 4 bases, with 14 bases lying between them. CDR3 length equals 15 residues. The CDR3 DNA reads TGTGCCAGCAGTTTAAATCCCTTAGGGGGCACTGAAGCTTTCTTT. Encoded protein: CASSLNPLGGTEAFF.

This clonotype was observed many times. The chain links TRBV6-1 to TRBJ2-3, with 11 bases lining up with TRBD1. The germline V gene encodes CDR1 MNHNS and CDR2 SASEGT. V shed 7 bases, J shed 2 bases, and the junction held 2 bases outside the gene matches. The CDR3 has 14 residues. CDR3 loop: CASMGQGDTDTQYF. CDR3 nucleotides: TGTGCCAGCATGGGACAGGGGGACACAGATACGCAGTATTTT.

The rearrangement joins TRBV6-4 to TRBJ1-3; 7 bases are a match to TRBD1. From germline, CDR1 is MRHNA and CDR2 SNTAGT. V dropped 7 bases and J dropped 2; count of bases not matched to a gene: 8. The CDR3 has 15 amino acids. The CDR3 loop is CASMVTGTTGNTIYF. CDR3 nucleotide sequence: TGTGCCAGCATGGTGACAGGGACAACTGGAAACACCATATATTTT.

The table lists this clonotype with many counts. The genes are TRBV24-1 and TRBJ1-2; no reliable D call. CDR1 is KGHDR and CDR2 is SFDVKD in the germline V gene. This CDR3 region has 11 residues. V was clipped by 8 bases and J by 8 bases, with 11 bases between them. The CDR3 bases are TGTGCCACCATACCGTTTTGGGGCTACACCTTC. Protein sequence: CATIPFWGYTF.

The gene calls are TRBV28 and TRBJ2-7; no definite D call. The CDR3 extends over 12 amino acids. The germline gives CDR1 MDHEN, CDR2 SYDVKM. Trimming cost V 3 bases and J 6 bases, with 9 bases left between them. This CDR3 is CASSFQPSEQYF. The CDR3 nucleotides read TGTGCCAGCAGTTTCCAGCCGTCCGAGCAGTACTTC.

This clonotype was seen at least ten times. This rearrangement joins TRBV20-1 to TRBJ1-5; D is ambiguous. Germline V gene sequence: CDR1 DFQATT, CDR2 SNEGSKA (reference sequence). CDR3 size: 15 residues. V was trimmed by 0 bases and J by 1 base, leaving 10 bases between them. CDR3 bases: TGCAGTGCTAGAGATCGTCGATGGAGCAATCAGCCCCAGCATTTT. Amino acid sequence: CSARDRRWSNQPQHF.

The rearrangement uses TRBV14 and TRBJ1-4; the D gene is possibly TRBD1 (5 bases). Trimming removed 3 bases from V and 2 bases from J, with 7 bases in between. The CDR3 has 14 amino acids. Germline CDR1 is SGHDN and CDR2 is FVKESK. In nucleotides, the CDR3 is TGTGCCAGCAGCCAGACAGATACTAATGAAAAACTGTTTTTT. It specifies CASSQTDTNEKLFF.

The sample holds many counts of this clonotype. This chain joins TRBV7-9 and TRBJ2-1, with 9 bases aligning to TRBD2. CDR3 length: 17 residues. V gave up 6 bases and J gave up 12 bases; unmatched junction bases: 21. Germline V CDR1 and CDR2: SEHNR, FQNEAQ (reference sequence). As DNA, the CDR3 is TGTGCCAGCAGTCAAGATCGAAAGACTAGCGGATATCCGAGGCAGTTCTTC. Translated, it gives CASSQDRKTSGYPRQFF.

Remarks on this clonotype: At one end, the junction sequence differs from germline, possibly due to a read error. The gene calls are TRBV12-3 or TRBV12-4 and TRBJ1-5, with D unclear. This CDR3 spans 16 amino acids. Here the CDR3 reads CASSSREERSNQPQRF. The DNA for the CDR3 is TGTGCCAGCAGTTCCCGGGAGGAGAGGAGTAATCAGCCCCAGCGTTTT.